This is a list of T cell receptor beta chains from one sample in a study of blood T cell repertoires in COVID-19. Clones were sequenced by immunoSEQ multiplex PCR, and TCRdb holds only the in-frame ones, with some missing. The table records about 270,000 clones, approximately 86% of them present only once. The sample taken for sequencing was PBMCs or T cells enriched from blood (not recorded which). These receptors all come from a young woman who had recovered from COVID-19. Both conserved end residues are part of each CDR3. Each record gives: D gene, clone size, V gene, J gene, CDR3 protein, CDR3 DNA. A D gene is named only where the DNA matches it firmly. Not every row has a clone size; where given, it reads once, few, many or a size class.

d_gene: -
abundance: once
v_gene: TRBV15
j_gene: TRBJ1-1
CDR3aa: CATSRPLIEANTEAFF
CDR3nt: TGTGCCACCAGCAGACCGCTCATTGAGGCGAACACTGAAGCTTTCTTT

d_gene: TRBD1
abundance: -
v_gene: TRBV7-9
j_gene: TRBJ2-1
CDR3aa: CASRGMTGLYNEQFF
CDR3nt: TGTGCCAGCAGGGGGATGACAGGGCTCTACAATGAGCAGTTCTTC

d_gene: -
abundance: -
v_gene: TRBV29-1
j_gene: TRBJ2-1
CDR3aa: CSVDLDNEQFF
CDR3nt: TGCAGCGTTGATTTAGACAATGAGCAGTTCTTC

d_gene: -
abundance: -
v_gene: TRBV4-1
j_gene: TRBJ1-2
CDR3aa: CASSQGPFDPRGGYTF
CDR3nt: TGCGCCAGCAGCCAAGGTCCATTTGACCCTAGGGGGGGCTACACCTTC

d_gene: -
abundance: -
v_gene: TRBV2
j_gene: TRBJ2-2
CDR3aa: CASRGTPTGELFF
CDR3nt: TGTGCCAGCAGGGGGACACCCACCGGGGAGCTGTTTTTT

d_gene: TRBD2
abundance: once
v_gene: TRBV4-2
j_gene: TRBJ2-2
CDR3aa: CASSQDPGVITSGRTNTGELFF
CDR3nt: TGTGCCAGCAGCCAAGATCCGGGAGTGATCACTAGCGGGAGGACGAACACCGGGGAGCTGTTTTTT

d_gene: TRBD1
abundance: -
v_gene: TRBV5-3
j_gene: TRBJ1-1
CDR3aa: CARSPRQGGKNTEAFF
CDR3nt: TGTGCCAGAAGCCCTAGACAGGGGGGGAAGAACACTGAAGCTTTCTTT

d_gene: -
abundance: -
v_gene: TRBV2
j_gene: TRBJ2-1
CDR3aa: CASIEGGALPFNEQFF
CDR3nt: TGTGCCAGCATCGAGGGCGGGGCCCTACCTTTCAATGAGCAGTTCTTC

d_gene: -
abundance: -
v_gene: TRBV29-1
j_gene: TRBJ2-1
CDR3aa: CSVLSGLASYYEQFF
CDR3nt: TGCAGCGTTTTGTCCGGCCTAGCCTCTTACTATGAGCAGTTCTTC

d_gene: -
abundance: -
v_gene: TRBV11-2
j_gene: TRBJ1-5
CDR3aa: CASSLGGHGQPQHF
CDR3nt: TGTGCCAGCAGCTTAGGGGGGCATGGACAGCCCCAGCATTTT

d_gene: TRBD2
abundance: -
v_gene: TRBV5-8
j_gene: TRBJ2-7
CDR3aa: CASSSPGLAEIWLEQYF
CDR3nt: TGTGCCAGCAGCTCCCCGGGACTAGCGGAGATATGGCTCGAGCAGTACTTC

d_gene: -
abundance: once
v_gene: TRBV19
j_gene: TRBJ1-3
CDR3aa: CASSIGDRAGNTIYF
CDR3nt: TGTGCCAGTAGTATAGGAGACAGAGCTGGAAACACCATATATTTT

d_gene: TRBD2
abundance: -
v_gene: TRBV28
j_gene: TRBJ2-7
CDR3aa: CASSLPGLAGFPGYEQYF
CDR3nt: TGTGCCAGCAGTTTACCGGGACTAGCGGGATTTCCTGGATACGAGCAGTACTTC

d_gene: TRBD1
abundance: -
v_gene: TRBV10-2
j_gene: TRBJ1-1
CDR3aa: CASSESGTGGTEAFF
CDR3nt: TGCGCCAGCAGTGAGTCGGGGACAGGGGGCACTGAAGCTTTCTTT

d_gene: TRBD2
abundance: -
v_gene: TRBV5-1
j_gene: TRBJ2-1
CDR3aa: CASSFGTSGGAKGEQFF
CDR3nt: TGCGCCAGCAGCTTCGGGACTAGCGGGGGGGCCAAGGGTGAGCAGTTCTTC

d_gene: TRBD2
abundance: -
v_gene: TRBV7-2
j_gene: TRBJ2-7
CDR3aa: CASSVAGLAAYEQYF
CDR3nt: TGTGCCAGCAGCGTAGCCGGACTAGCGGCCTACGAGCAGTACTTC

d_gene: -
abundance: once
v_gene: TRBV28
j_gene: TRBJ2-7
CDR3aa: CASSLAAYEQYF
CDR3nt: TGTGCCAGCAGTCTCGCGGCCTACGAGCAGTACTTC

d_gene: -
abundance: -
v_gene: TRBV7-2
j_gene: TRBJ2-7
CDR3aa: CASSLVPGSAYEQYF
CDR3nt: TGTGCCAGCAGCTTAGTTCCAGGGTCGGCCTACGAGCAGTACTTC